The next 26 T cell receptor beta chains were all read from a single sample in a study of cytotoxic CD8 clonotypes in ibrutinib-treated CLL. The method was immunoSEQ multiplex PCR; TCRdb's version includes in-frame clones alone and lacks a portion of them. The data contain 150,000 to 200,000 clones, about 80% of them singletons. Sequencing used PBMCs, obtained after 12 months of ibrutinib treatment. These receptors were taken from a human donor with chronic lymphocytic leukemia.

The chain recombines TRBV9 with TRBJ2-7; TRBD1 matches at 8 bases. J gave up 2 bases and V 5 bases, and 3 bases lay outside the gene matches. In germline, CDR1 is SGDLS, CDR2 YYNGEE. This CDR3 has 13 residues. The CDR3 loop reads CASSGTGTYEQYF. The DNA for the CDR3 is TGTGCCAGCAGTGGGACAGGAACCTACGAGCAGTACTTC. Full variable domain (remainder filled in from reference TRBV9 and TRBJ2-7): DSGVTQTPKHLITATGQRVTLRCSPRSGDLSVYWYQQSLDQGLQFLIQYYNGEERAKGNILERFSAQQFPDLHSELNLSSLELGDSALYFCASSGTGTYEQYFGPGTRLTVT.

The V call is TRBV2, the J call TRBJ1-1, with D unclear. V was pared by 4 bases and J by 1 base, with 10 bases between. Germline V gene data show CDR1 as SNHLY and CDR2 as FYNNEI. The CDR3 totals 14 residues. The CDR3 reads CASSGGGRNTEAFF. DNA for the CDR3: TGTGCCAGCAGTGGCGGAGGGAGGAACACTGAAGCTTTCTTT.

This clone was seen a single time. The CDR3 loop reads CASSYGSDLPLTF. The DNA of the CDR3 is TGTGCCAGCAGTTATGGGTCAGACCTTCCCCTTACCTTC. This chain uses TRBV6-5 with TRBJ1-2; the D is unclear. Germline V lookup: CDR1 MNHEY, CDR2 SVGAGI. Deletions cut 3 bases from V and 14 bases from J, with 19 bases between. This CDR3 has 13 residues.

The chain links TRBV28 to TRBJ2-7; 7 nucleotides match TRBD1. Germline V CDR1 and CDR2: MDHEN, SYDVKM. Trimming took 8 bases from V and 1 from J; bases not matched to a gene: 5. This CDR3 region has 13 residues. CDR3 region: CASFQGQSYEQYF. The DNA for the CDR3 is TGTGCCAGCTTTCAGGGACAGTCCTACGAGCAGTACTTC.

CDR3 amino acids: CASRPALEQVEQYF. The CDR3 nucleotides read TGTGCCAGCAGACCAGCGCTAGAACAAGTCGAGCAGTACTTC. V and J are TRBV28 and TRBJ2-7; the D is unclear. Germline CDR1 reads MDHEN; CDR2 reads SYDVKM. This CDR3 is built from 14 residues. Trimming pared 6 bases from V and 6 bases from J, leaving 18 bases between.

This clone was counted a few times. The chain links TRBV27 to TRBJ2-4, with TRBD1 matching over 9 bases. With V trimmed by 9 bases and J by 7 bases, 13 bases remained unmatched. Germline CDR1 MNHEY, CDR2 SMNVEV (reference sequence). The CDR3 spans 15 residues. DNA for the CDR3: TGTGCCAGTGCAACAGGGGGCTTGGGGAGGAACATTCAGTACTTC. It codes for CASATGGLGRNIQYF.

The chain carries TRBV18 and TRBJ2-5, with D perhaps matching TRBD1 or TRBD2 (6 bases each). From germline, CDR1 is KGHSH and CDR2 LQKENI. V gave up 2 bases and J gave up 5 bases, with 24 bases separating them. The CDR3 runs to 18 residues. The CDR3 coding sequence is TGTGCCAGCTCACCATGGCCCCCCTGGGGGGCGCGCTATGAGACCCAGTACTTC. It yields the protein CASSPWPPWGARYETQYF.

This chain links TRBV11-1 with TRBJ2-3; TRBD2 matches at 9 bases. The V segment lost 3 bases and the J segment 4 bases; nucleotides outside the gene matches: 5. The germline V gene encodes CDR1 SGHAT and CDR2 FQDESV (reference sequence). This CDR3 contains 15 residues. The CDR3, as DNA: TGTGCCAGCAGCTTGGGCGGGGGGGGAGCAGATACGCAGTATTTT. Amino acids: CASSLGGGGADTQYF. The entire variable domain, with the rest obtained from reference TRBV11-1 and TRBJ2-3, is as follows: EAEVAQSPRYKITEKSQAVAFWCDPISGHATLYWYRQILGQGPELLVQFQDESVVDDSQLPKDRFSAERLKGVDSTLKIQPAELGDSAMYLCASSLGGGGADTQYFGPGTRLTVL.

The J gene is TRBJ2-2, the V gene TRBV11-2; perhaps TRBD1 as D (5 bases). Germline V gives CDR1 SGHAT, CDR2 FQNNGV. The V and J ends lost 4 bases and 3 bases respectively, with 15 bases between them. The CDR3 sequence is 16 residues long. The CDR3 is CASSSRLRADTGELFF. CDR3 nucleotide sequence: TGTGCCAGCAGCTCCAGGCTCAGGGCAGACACCGGGGAGCTGTTTTTT.

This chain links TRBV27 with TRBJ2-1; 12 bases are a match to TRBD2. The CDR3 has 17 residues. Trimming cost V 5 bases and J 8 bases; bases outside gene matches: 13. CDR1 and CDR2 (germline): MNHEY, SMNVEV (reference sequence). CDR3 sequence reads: CASSPFGLAGLVDEQFF. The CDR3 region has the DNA TGTGCCAGCAGTCCCTTCGGACTAGCGGGATTGGTTGATGAGCAGTTCTTC.

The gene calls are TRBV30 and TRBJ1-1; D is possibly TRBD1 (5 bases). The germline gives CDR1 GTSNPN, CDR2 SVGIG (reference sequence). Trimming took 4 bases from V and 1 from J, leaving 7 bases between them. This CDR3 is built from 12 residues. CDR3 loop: CAWKRGNTEAFF. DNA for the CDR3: TGTGCCTGGAAAAGGGGGAACACTGAAGCTTTCTTT.

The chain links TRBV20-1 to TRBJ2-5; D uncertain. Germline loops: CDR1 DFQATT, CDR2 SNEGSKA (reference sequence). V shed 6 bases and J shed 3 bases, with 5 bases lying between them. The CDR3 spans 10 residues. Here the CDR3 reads CSAKKETQYF. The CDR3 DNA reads TGCAGTGCCAAAAAAGAGACCCAGTACTTC.

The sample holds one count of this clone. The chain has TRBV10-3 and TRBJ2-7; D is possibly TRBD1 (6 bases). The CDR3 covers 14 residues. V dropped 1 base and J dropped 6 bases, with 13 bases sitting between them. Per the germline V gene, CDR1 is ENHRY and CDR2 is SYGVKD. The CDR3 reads CAISEYEGVSEQYF. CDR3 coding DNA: TGTGCCATCAGTGAGTACGAGGGGGTCTCCGAGCAGTACTTC.

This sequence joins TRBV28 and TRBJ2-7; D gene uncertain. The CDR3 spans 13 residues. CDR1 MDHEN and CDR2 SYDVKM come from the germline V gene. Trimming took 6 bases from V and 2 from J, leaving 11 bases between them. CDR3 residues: CASRTEFPYEQYF. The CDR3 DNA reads TGTGCCAGCAGGACGGAATTCCCCTACGAGCAGTACTTC.

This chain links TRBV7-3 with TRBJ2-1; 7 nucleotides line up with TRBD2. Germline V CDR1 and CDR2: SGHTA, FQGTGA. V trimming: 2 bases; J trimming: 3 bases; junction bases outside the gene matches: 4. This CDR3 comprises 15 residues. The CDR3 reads CASSLQAGNYNEQFF. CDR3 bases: TGTGCCAGCAGCTTACAAGCGGGAAACTACAATGAGCAGTTCTTC.

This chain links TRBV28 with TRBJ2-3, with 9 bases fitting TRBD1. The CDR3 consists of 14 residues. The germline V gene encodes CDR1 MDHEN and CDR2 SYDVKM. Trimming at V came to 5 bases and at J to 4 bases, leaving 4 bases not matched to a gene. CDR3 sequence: CASSNRGRADTQYF. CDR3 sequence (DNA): TGTGCCAGCAGTAACAGGGGGCGAGCAGATACGCAGTATTTT.

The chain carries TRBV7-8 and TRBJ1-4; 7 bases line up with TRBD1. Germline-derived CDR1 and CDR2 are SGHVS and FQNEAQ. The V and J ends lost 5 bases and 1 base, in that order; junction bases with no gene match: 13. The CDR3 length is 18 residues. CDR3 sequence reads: CASSPEDRLYITNEKLFF. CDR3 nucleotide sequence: TGTGCCAGCAGCCCGGAGGACAGGTTATACATAACTAATGAAAAACTGTTTTTT.

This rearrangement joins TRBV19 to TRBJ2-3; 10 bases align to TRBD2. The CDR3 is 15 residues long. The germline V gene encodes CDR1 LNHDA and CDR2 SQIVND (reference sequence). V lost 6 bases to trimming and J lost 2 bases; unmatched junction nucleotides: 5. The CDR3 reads CASSPGLADTDTQYF. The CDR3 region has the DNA TGTGCCAGTAGCCCCGGACTAGCGGACACAGATACGCAGTATTTT.

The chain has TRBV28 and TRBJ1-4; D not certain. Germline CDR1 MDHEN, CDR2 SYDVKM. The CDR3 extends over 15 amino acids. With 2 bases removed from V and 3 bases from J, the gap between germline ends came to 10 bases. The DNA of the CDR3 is TGTGCCAGCAGTTTAAACGTAGCAGCTAATGAAAAACTGTTTTTT. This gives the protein CASSLNVAANEKLFF.

In nucleotides, the CDR3 is TGTGCCAGTATGGGGGACAAGAACACTGAAGCTTTCTTT. This sequence encodes CASMGDKNTEAFF. The chain is built from TRBV19 and TRBJ1-1, with a tentative D call TRBD1 (6 bases). CDR3 length: 13 amino acids. V lost 7 bases and J lost 1, with 10 bases in between. The germline V gene has CDR1 LNHDA and CDR2 SQIVND (reference sequence).

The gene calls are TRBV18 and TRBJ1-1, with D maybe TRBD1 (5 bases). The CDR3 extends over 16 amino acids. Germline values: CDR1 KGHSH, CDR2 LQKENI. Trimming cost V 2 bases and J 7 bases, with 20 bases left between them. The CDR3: CASSPSALAGIVEAFF. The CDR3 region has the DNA TGTGCCAGCTCACCAAGTGCGCTGGCAGGGATAGTTGAAGCTTTCTTT.

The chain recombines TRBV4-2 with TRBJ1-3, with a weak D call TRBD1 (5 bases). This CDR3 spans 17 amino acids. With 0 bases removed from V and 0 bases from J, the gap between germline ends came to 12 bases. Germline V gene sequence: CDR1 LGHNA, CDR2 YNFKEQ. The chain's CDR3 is CASSQDRTRSSGNTIYF. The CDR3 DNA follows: TGTGCCAGCAGCCAAGATCGGACACGCTCCTCTGGAAACACCATATATTTT.

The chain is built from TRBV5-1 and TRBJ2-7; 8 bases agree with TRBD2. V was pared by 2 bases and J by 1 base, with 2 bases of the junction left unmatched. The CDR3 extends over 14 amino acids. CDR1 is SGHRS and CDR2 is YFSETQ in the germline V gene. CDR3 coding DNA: TGCGCCAGCAGCTTATCGGGAGGGTCCTACGAGCAGTACTTC. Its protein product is CASSLSGGSYEQYF. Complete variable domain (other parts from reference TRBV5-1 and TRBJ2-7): KAGVTQTPRYLIKTRGQQVTLSCSPISGHRSVSWYQQTPGQGLQFLFEYFSETQRNKGNFPGRFSGRQFSNSRSEMNVSTLELGDSALYLCASSLSGGSYEQYFGPGTRLTVT.

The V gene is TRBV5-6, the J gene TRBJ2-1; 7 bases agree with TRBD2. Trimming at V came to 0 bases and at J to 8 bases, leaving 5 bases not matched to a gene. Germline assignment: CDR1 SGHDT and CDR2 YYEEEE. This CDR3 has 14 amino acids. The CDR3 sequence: CASSLGSSGDEQFF. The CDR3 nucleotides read TGTGCCAGCAGCTTGGGGTCCAGCGGGGATGAGCAGTTCTTC. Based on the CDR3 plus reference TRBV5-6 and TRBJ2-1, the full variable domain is DAGVTQSPTHLIKTRGQQVTLRCSPKSGHDTVSWYQQALGQGPQFIFQYYEEEERQRGNFPDRFSGHQFPNYSSELNVNALLLGDSALYLCASSLGSSGDEQFFGPGTRLTVL.

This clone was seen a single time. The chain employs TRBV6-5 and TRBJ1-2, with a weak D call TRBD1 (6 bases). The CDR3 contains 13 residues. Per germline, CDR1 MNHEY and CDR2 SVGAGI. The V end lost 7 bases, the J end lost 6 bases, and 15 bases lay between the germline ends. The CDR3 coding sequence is TGTGCCAGCACCCCTCGGGGGGGGCATGGCTACACCTTC. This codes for CASTPRGGHGYTF.

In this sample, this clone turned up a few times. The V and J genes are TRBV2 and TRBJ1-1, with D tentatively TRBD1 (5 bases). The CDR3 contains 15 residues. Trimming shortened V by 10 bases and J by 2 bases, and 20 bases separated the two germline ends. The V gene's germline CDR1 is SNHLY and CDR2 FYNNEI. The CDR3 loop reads CATPVGATGNTEAFF. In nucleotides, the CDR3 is TGTGCCACCCCGGTAGGGGCCACCGGAAACACTGAAGCTTTCTTT.